This TCR beta chain appears in the sequencing data of a study of T cell responses to AZD1222 COVID-19 vaccine. Trimming left V 1 base short and J 6 bases short, with 6 bases between. The CDR3 is made up of 12 amino acids. Germline V lookup: CDR1 MGHRA, CDR2 YSYEKL. A note on this clone: The antigen is not known.

Method: immunoSEQ multiplex PCR; TCRdb's copy keeps in-frame clones and lacks some. The sample carries 140,000 to 150,000 clones, roughly 91% recorded once. Study-wide results and limits: Rises in breadth and depth of Spike-specific TCRs came after two AZD1222 doses. Donors skewed white British and female; clonal diversity was possibly underestimated. AZD1222 recipients seropositive at baseline numbered only five or six.

This clonotype was obtained from an adult in good health. The rearrangement joins TRBV4-1 to TRBJ2-5; D possibly matches TRBD1 or TRBD2 (5 bases each). The sample was peripheral blood, taken on day 0 of AZD1222 vaccination. The CDR3 spells CASSQGGQTQYF. CDR3 DNA sequence: TGCGCCAGCAGCCAAGGGGGACAGACCCAGTACTTC.